Below, 22 T cell receptor beta chains from the same sample are listed, as sequenced in a study of cytomegalovirus exposure and HLA in healthy donors. PCR amplification relied on 60 Vbeta primers (plus 13 Jbeta primers). Data came from immunoSEQ multiplex PCR; TCRdb stores just in-frame clones and leaves some out. The sample records about 130,000 clones, approximately 78% being singletons. Material: PBMCs. These receptors originate from a woman in her twenties or thirties in good health and CMV-seronegative.

The CDR3 nucleotides are TGTGCCAGCAGTGACTCGACTAGCGGGGGGGTTGAGACCCAGTACTTC. Amino acid sequence: CASSDSTSGGVETQYF. The chain links TRBV6-4 to TRBJ2-5; TRBD2 matches 14 bases. The V gene's germline CDR1 is MRHNA and CDR2 SNTAGT. The CDR3 sequence is 16 residues long. Germline trimming cut 0 bases from V and 5 bases from J; bases unmatched to any gene: 2.

The V and J genes are TRBV11-3 and TRBJ2-2; 11 nucleotides line up with TRBD2. Germline CDR1 reads SGHNT; CDR2 reads YENEEA. V shed 2 bases, J shed 3 bases, and the junction held 5 bases outside the gene matches. CDR3 size: 17 residues. CDR3 bases: TGTGCCAGCAGCTTAATGTTGACTAGCGGGGACACCGGGGAGCTGTTTTTT. Translated, it gives CASSLMLTSGDTGELFF. Full variable domain (outside the CDR3, taken from reference TRBV11-3 and TRBJ2-2): EAGVVQSPRYKIIEKKQPVAFWCNPISGHNTLYWYLQNLGQGPELLIRYENEEAVDDSQLPKDRFSAERLKGVDSTLKIQPAELGDSAVYLCASSLMLTSGDTGELFFGEGSRLTVL.

This clone was detected once. V gene TRBV7-2 combines with J gene TRBJ2-5; TRBD1 agrees at 7 bases. Germline V gene sequence: CDR1 SGHTA, CDR2 FQGNSA. The length of the CDR3 is 14 residues. The V segment lost 6 bases and the J segment 7 bases; nucleotides outside the gene matches: 11. The CDR3 protein is CASRKGDSLGTQYF. Written as DNA, the CDR3 is TGTGCCAGCAGAAAAGGGGACAGCCTGGGGACCCAGTACTTC.

V gene TRBV14 combines with J gene TRBJ1-4; no definite D call. Looked up from germline, CDR1 is SGHDN and CDR2 is FVKESK. The CDR3 covers 15 residues. V lost 4 bases and J lost 0, with 9 bases in between. The CDR3 nucleotides are TGTGCCAGCAGCCTCAGACATGCAACTAATGAAAAACTGTTTTTT. Translation: CASSLRHATNEKLFF.

This CDR3 is CASSLGQGLSYEQYF. The CDR3 region has the DNA TGTGCCAGCAGCTTGGGACAGGGGCTCTCCTACGAGCAGTACTTC. This rearrangement joins TRBV7-9 to TRBJ2-5; 10 nucleotides align to TRBD1. With the DNA end fitting TRBJ2-7 better, the J assignment may be wrong. Germline V gene data show CDR1 as SEHNR and CDR2 as FQNEAQ (reference sequence). The CDR3 covers 15 residues.

A note on this clone: One junction end disagrees with the germline gene, perhaps due to a read error. This chain links TRBV6-6 with TRBJ1-1; 8 nucleotides align to TRBD1. The CDR3 is 12 amino acids. The germline gives CDR1 MNHNY, CDR2 SVGAGI (reference sequence). CDR3 region: CASSPTILDRAF. The CDR3 nucleotides are TGTGCCAGCAGTCCCACCATTCTGGACAGGGCCTTT.

The V gene is TRBV11-1, the J gene TRBJ1-2; D perhaps matches TRBD1 (5 bases). V lost 3 bases to trimming and J lost 4 bases, with 9 bases between them. The CDR3 has 13 amino acids. The germline V gene encodes CDR1 SGHAT and CDR2 FQDESV (reference sequence). The CDR3, as DNA: TGTGCCAGCAGCTTGGACACCGTCTATGGCTACACCTTC. Amino acids: CASSLDTVYGYTF.

The chain links TRBV10-3 to TRBJ1-1; D unclear. The CDR3 has 15 amino acids. Germline CDR1 reads ENHRY; CDR2 reads SYGVKD. V lost 0 bases to trimming and J lost 0 bases, with 8 bases between them. This chain's CDR3 is CAISESEGMNTEAFF. Written as DNA, the CDR3 is TGTGCCATCAGTGAGTCGGAGGGTATGAACACTGAAGCTTTCTTT.

Of note for this clone: Other DNA sequences in the sample encode the same CDR3. The V gene is TRBV7-2, the J gene TRBJ2-5; D perhaps matches TRBD1 (6 bases). V was shortened by 6 bases and J by 2 bases, with 10 bases between the two germline ends. Germline V gene sequence: CDR1 SGHTA, CDR2 FQGNSA. The CDR3 sequence is 13 residues long. The CDR3 DNA follows: TGTGCCAGCAGTCCCGGACAGCAAGAGACCCAGTACTTC. Translated, it gives CASSPGQQETQYF.

The chain couples TRBV11-1 to TRBJ1-2; D perhaps matches TRBD1 (6 bases). The germline V and J ends were trimmed by 4 bases and 2 bases, with 8 bases remaining between them. The CDR3 sequence is 13 residues long. The germline CDR1 and CDR2 sequences are SGHAT and FQDESV (reference sequence). The CDR3 sequence is CASSYGQNYGYTF. In DNA, the CDR3 is TGTGCCAGCAGCTATGGACAGAACTATGGCTACACCTTC.

Written as DNA, the CDR3 is TGTGCCAGCAGTTACGGTAGCTCCTATAATTCACCCCTCCACTTT. Amino acid sequence: CASSYGSSYNSPLHF. The V call is TRBV6-5, the J call TRBJ1-6; no firm D call. Germline V gene lookup returns CDR1 MNHEY and CDR2 SVGAGI. V shed 2 bases and J shed 0 bases, with 5 bases lying between them. The CDR3 is 15 amino acids.

J is TRBJ2-7 and V is TRBV6-5; 7 nucleotides match TRBD1. J gave up 1 base and V 5 bases, and 5 bases lay outside the gene matches. The germline gives CDR1 MNHEY, CDR2 SVGAGI. The CDR3 loop spans 14 amino acids. Written as DNA, the CDR3 is TGTGCCAGCAGTCGAGACAGGGAGTCCTACGAGCAGTACTTC. Its protein product is CASSRDRESYEQYF.

This chain links TRBV6-1 with TRBJ2-7; 8 bases line up with TRBD1. V was pared by 4 bases and J by 3 bases, with 8 bases of the junction left unmatched. Germline values: CDR1 MNHNS, CDR2 SASEGT. This CDR3 contains 15 residues. CDR3 protein: CASSVVQGAGYEQYF. CDR3 nucleotides: TGTGCCAGCAGTGTCGTGCAGGGGGCTGGCTACGAGCAGTACTTC.

The V call is TRBV11-3, the J call TRBJ2-6; D may be TRBD1 (7 bases). Trimming removed 7 bases at V and 0 bases at J, with 16 bases between. Germline V gene sequence: CDR1 SGHNT, CDR2 YENEEA. The CDR3 totals 17 residues. CDR3 nucleotides: TGTGCCAGCACTGGAGGGGGCTCGAGCTCTGGGGCCAACGTCCTGACTTTC. It encodes CASTGGGSSSGANVLTF.

The chain carries TRBV9 and TRBJ2-7, with 12 bases matching TRBD2. CDR1 SGDLS and CDR2 YYNGEE come from the germline V gene. The CDR3 runs to 15 residues. The J segment lost 5 bases and the V segment lost 2 bases, leaving 5 bases of the junction unmatched. The CDR3 loop reads CASSVTSGRFDEQYF. DNA for the CDR3: TGTGCCAGCAGCGTGACTAGCGGGAGATTCGACGAGCAGTACTTC.

J is TRBJ2-3 and V is TRBV5-1; 12 bases fit TRBD1. In germline, CDR1 is SGHRS, CDR2 YFSETQ. V shed 7 bases, J shed 6 bases, and the junction held 12 bases outside the gene matches. The CDR3 contains 16 residues. The CDR3 nucleotides read TGCGCCAGCTTCAGGCCCGGGACAGGGGGCTGGGATACGCAGTATTTT. It is translated as CASFRPGTGGWDTQYF.

CDR3 loop: CASSLDKFTDTQYF. As DNA, the CDR3 is TGTGCCAGCAGCTTAGACAAGTTCACAGATACGCAGTATTTT. The rearrangement joins TRBV7-9 to TRBJ2-3; D not resolved. Germline V gene sequence: CDR1 SEHNR, CDR2 FQNEAQ (reference sequence). Trimming took 1 base from V and 2 from J, leaving 7 bases between them. The CDR3 sequence is 14 residues long.

The gene calls are TRBV4-1 and TRBJ2-7; 8 nucleotides align to TRBD1. The J segment lost 3 bases and the V segment lost 2 bases, leaving 3 bases of the junction unmatched. This CDR3 comprises 14 residues. Per the germline V gene, CDR1 is MGHRA and CDR2 is YSYEKL. The DNA for the CDR3 is TGCGCCAGCAGCCAACCCGACAGGGGCTACGAGCAGTACTTC. Residues: CASSQPDRGYEQYF.

V and J are TRBV19 and TRBJ2-7; D unclear. CDR1 and CDR2 from the germline V gene are LNHDA and SQIVND (reference sequence). Between the trimmed V and J ends, which lost 1 base and 2 bases, there was a span of 6 bases. The CDR3 has 13 amino acids. The CDR3 region has the DNA TGTGCCAGTAGTATAGCTATTCCCTACGAGCAGTACTTC. Amino acids: CASSIAIPYEQYF.

As concerns this clone: At one end, the junction sequence differs from germline, possibly due to a read error. The V call is TRBV7-9, the J call TRBJ1-4; no clear D gene. The germline V gene has CDR1 SEHNR and CDR2 FQNEAQ (reference sequence). The CDR3 length is 13 residues. For the CDR3, the DNA is TGTTCCAGCAGCTTAATGTCCGGGGAAAAACTGTTTTTT. It codes for CSSSLMSGEKLFF. The whole variable domain, filled in from reference TRBV7-9 and TRBJ1-4, reads DTGVSQNPRHKITKRGQNVTFRCDPISEHNRLYWYRQTLGQGPEFLTYFQNEAQLEKSRLLSDRFSAERPKGSFSTLEIQRTEQGDSAMYLCSSSLMSGEKLFFGSGTQLSVL.

The chain couples TRBV5-4 to TRBJ2-1; unclear D gene. The germline V and J ends were trimmed by 0 bases and 5 bases, with 9 bases remaining between them. This CDR3 is 14 amino acids long. The germline V gene encodes CDR1 SGHNT and CDR2 YYREEE (reference sequence). This CDR3 is CASSLAIQNNEQFF. DNA for the CDR3: TGTGCCAGCAGCTTGGCCATCCAAAACAATGAGCAGTTCTTC.

V and J are TRBV5-4 and TRBJ1-4, with D possibly TRBD1 on 5 matching bases. Deletions cut 4 bases from V and 0 bases from J, with 10 bases between. The CDR3 is made up of 15 amino acids. CDR1 and CDR2 from the germline V gene are SGHNT and YYREEE (reference sequence). As DNA, the CDR3 is TGTGCCAGCAGCCTTCAGACAGCAACTAATGAAAAACTGTTTTTT. As protein: CASSLQTATNEKLFF.